This entry features one T cell receptor (beta chain) sequence. Its antigen is as yet unknown. This specimen comes from a study of tumor and adjacent non-tumor tissue in lung cancer. Study outcomes and limitations: TCR diversity was significantly greater in tumor than normal lung tissue. Normal lung showed higher cumulative top 100 clone frequency than tumor.

The template was RNA from unsorted bulk tissue. More than 3 cm separated this lung sample from the edge of the tumor. Deletions cut 5 bases from V and 9 bases from J, with 13 bases between. CDR3 length: 12 amino acids. Per germline, CDR1 SGHAT and CDR2 FQNNGV. A modified ARM-PCR protocol with three rounds of nested PCR amplified TCRbeta. MiXCR, applied by TCRdb to the multiplex PCR reads, yields one record per CDR3 protein. The table shows some 100,000 distinct CDR3 sequences, with 65% occurring only once. The rearrangement links TRBV11-2 to TRBJ2-5, with D tentatively TRBD2 (5 bases). Material for sequencing was distant non-tumor lung tissue. The receptor was derived from a man aged 30 to 39 with non-small cell lung cancer. CDR3 sequence (DNA): TGTGCCAGCAGCATAACCCAAGCGGCCCAGTACTTC. This translates into CASSITQAAQYF.